Below, 12 T cell receptor beta chains from the same sample are listed, as sequenced in a study of cytomegalovirus exposure and HLA in healthy donors. 13 Jbeta primers and 60 Vbeta primers were used for the PCR. TCRdb's copy holds only in-frame clones and misses some; the assay was immunoSEQ multiplex PCR. This table holds 100,000 to 150,000 clones, approximately 80% found once. Sequencing used PBMCs. The receptors were sampled from a male donor in good health and CMV-seronegative.

The J gene is TRBJ1-1, the V gene TRBV6-1; D gene uncertain. The CDR3 length is 13 residues. Germline V lookup: CDR1 MNHNS, CDR2 SASEGT. Trimming took off 5 bases at V and 1 base at J, with 8 bases between the two ends. CDR3: CASSIQWNTEAFF. As DNA, the CDR3 is TGTGCCAGCAGTATACAGTGGAACACTGAAGCTTTCTTT.

The gene calls are TRBV13 and TRBJ2-7; 9 bases fit TRBD1. Trimming took 0 bases from V and 3 from J; bases not matched to a gene: 3. The germline gives CDR1 PRHDT, CDR2 FYEKMQ (reference sequence). The CDR3 runs 15 residues. The CDR3 region is CASSLGGTGYYEQYF. In nucleotides, the CDR3 is TGTGCCAGCAGCTTAGGGGGGACAGGGTACTACGAGCAGTACTTC.

This chain links TRBV2 with TRBJ2-3; D may be TRBD1 (6 bases). This CDR3 comprises 14 residues. The V and J ends lost 6 bases and 1 base respectively, with 11 bases between them. From germline, CDR1 is SNHLY and CDR2 FYNNEI. The chain's CDR3 is CASSSGTRTDTQYF. CDR3 DNA: TGTGCCAGCAGCTCTGGGACACGCACAGATACGCAGTATTTT.

The CDR3 region has the DNA TGTGCCAGCTCACCGCTGGGGACAGCCTTGAGCACTGAAGCTTTCTTT. This encodes CASSPLGTALSTEAFF. The chain recombines TRBV18 with TRBJ1-1; 7 nucleotides match TRBD1. Losses at the gene ends were 3 bases for V and 4 bases for J; bases not matched to a gene: 11. The CDR3 length is 16 residues. CDR1 KGHSH and CDR2 LQKENI come from the germline V gene.

The chain combines TRBV7-9 with TRBJ1-5; a weak D match, TRBD1 (6 bases). Trimming took off 0 bases at V and 3 bases at J, with 15 bases between the two ends. The germline V gene has CDR1 SEHNR and CDR2 FQNEAQ (reference sequence). This CDR3 contains 17 residues. Here the CDR3 reads CASSLASRQGHNQPQHF. CDR3 DNA: TGTGCCAGCAGCTTAGCGTCGAGGCAGGGACACAATCAGCCCCAGCATTTT.

This clone was observed a handful of times. This sequence joins TRBV11-2 and TRBJ2-5; D gene uncertain. Per the germline V gene, CDR1 is SGHAT and CDR2 is FQNNGV. Between the trimmed V and J ends, which lost 2 bases and 4 bases, there was a span of 8 bases. This CDR3 is 13 amino acids long. CDR3 in amino acids: CASSLLRAETQYF. In nucleotides, the CDR3 is TGTGCCAGCAGCTTACTTCGCGCAGAGACCCAGTACTTC.

This clone was detected a few times. V usage is TRBV7-9 and J usage is TRBJ1-6; tentative D call: TRBD1 (6 bases). The CDR3 is 16 residues long. Germline V gene sequence: CDR1 SEHNR, CDR2 FQNEAQ (reference sequence). Trimming removed 5 bases from V and 5 bases from J, with 16 bases in between. This CDR3 reads CASSKGVIQHNSPLHF. DNA for the CDR3: TGTGCCAGCAGCAAGGGGGTCATTCAGCATAATTCACCCCTCCACTTT.

This clone was seen more than once but under ten times. The gene calls are TRBV9 and TRBJ1-1; TRBD1 is a possible D gene (5 bases). The CDR3 contains 15 residues. Germline V gives CDR1 SGDLS, CDR2 YYNGEE. Trimming removed 2 bases from V and 0 bases from J, with 11 bases in between. CDR3 bases: TGTGCCAGCAGCGTTGGGGCAGGGATGAACACTGAAGCTTTCTTT. It yields the protein CASSVGAGMNTEAFF.

Turning to this clone: At one end the junction does not follow the germline gene, possibly because of a read error. This chain uses TRBV4-1 with TRBJ2-6, with D perhaps matching TRBD2 (6 bases). The germline V gene encodes CDR1 MGHRA and CDR2 YSYEKL. The CDR3 sequence is 17 residues long. CDR3 loop: CASSRELIIGGANGLTF. CDR3 nucleotide sequence: TGCGCCAGCAGCCGGGAATTGATCATTGGAGGGGCCAACGGCCTGACTTTC.

The chain has TRBV7-6 and TRBJ1-1, with D possibly being TRBD1 (5 bases). The CDR3 has 14 amino acids. CDR1 and CDR2 (germline): SGHVS, FNYEAQ. The V and J ends lost 5 bases and 0 bases respectively, with 10 bases between them. The DNA of the CDR3 is TGTGCCAGCAGCACGGGGGGTATGAACACTGAAGCTTTCTTT. Its protein is CASSTGGMNTEAFF.

The chain uses TRBV4-1 and TRBJ2-7, with TRBD1 identical over 9 bases. V lost 3 bases to trimming and J lost 6 bases; unmatched junction nucleotides: 9. The CDR3 contains 15 residues. Germline CDR1 MGHRA, CDR2 YSYEKL. The CDR3 sequence is CASSQAGTGISEQYF. The DNA for the CDR3 is TGCGCCAGCAGCCAGGCCGGGACAGGGATATCCGAGCAGTACTTC.

This clone was detected only once. V usage is TRBV7-9 and J usage is TRBJ2-7; maybe TRBD1 (6 bases). Trimming took off 7 bases at V and 3 bases at J, with 19 bases between the two ends. The length of the CDR3 is 15 residues. The V gene's germline CDR1 is SEHNR and CDR2 FQNEAQ (reference sequence). CDR3 sequence: CASIETRGPNYEQYF. Written as DNA, the CDR3 is TGTGCCAGCATCGAGACCAGGGGTCCCAACTACGAGCAGTACTTC.